This T cell receptor beta chain emerged from a study of cytomegalovirus exposure and HLA in healthy donors. Findings of the study overall: Clonal expansion, a later analysis showed, was greater in HLA-associated TCR beta chains than in equally common others.

As to this clone: Its specificity is unknown.

Per the germline V gene, CDR1 is SGHDT and CDR2 is YYEEEE. This CDR3 contains 17 residues. V was clipped by 2 bases and J by 3 bases; unmatched bases: 8. Likely unrecorded immune exposures existed in these nominally healthy donors. The PCR contained 60 Vbeta and 13 Jbeta primers. TCRdb's table, derived via immunoSEQ multiplex PCR, lists solely in-frame clones and lacks some. Seen here are 180,000 or so clones, 80% observed once, and the top ten hold 1.9%. The chain carries TRBV5-6 and TRBJ1-1, with 12 bases fitting TRBD1. This sequence originates from a woman in her 30s in good health and CMV-seronegative. Sequencing used PBMCs. The CDR3 region is CASSFGGTGGADTEAFF. The CDR3 nucleotides read TGTGCCAGCAGCTTTGGCGGGACAGGGGGCGCGGACACTGAAGCTTTCTTT.